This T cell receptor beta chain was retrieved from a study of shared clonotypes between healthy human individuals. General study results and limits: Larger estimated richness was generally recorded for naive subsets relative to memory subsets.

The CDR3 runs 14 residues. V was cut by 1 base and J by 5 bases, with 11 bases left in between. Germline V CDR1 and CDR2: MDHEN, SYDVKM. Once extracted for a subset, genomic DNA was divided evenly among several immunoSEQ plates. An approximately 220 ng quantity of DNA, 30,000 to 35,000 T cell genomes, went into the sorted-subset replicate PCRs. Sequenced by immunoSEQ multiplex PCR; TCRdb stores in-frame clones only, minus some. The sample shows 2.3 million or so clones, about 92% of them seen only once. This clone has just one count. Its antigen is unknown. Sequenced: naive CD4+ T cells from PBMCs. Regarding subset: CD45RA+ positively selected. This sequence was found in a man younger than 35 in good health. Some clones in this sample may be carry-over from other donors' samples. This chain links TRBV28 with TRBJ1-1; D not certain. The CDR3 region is CASSLFMSRTEAFF. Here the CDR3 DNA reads TGTGCCAGCAGTTTATTTATGTCTCGGACTGAAGCTTTCTTT.